The source of this T cell receptor beta chain is a study of T-cell reconstitution after alpha-beta-depleted transplantation in children. Overall study findings and caveats: There were some patients whose high TCRbeta diversity at day 60 came from surviving recipient T cells and thymic progenitors. Several hundred rapidly expanded clones from non-depleted graft cells reportedly supplied alpha-beta T cells about two months post-transplant. At one year after transplant, newly produced T cells mostly accounted for T-cell counts and diversity.

Preparation of the TCRbeta library involved a method that used unique molecular identifiers. TCRdb reprocessed the PCR reads via MiXCR and lists one record per CDR3 protein. Here the sample spans 450,000 to 600,000 distinct CDR3 sequences, approximately 13% being singletons. V was shortened by 4 bases and J by 2 bases, with 10 bases between the two germline ends. The germline V gene has CDR1 SQVTM and CDR2 ANQGSEA. The CDR3 contains 13 residues. This clonotype was detected many times. Its target is unknown. The sequence was collected from a male patient younger than 18 who had a stem cell transplant for acute myeloid leukemia, so the T cells may come from the graft donor. The specimen was PBMCs, mostly from graft donor cells, collected 360 days after TCRalphabeta/CD19-depleted stem cell transplant. The chain combines TRBV29-1 with TRBJ2-3; D gene ambiguous. The CDR3 sequence: CSVVTAVTDTQYF. CDR3 DNA sequence: TGCAGCGTTGTGACGGCCGTCACAGATACGCAGTATTTT.